One sample yielded the 2 T cell receptor beta chains listed below, sequenced in a study of cytomegalovirus exposure and HLA in healthy donors. In the PCR, 60 Vbeta and 13 Jbeta primers were used. Generated by immunoSEQ multiplex PCR, the TCRdb table keeps only in-frame clones and is missing some. The sample has roughly 100,000 clones, about 62% seen once. The specimen was PBMCs. The receptors stem from a human donor in good health.

This clone has only a few counts. The chain carries TRBV27 and TRBJ2-1, with TRBD2 matching 9 bases. J gave up 6 bases and V 5 bases, and 14 bases lay outside the gene matches. CDR3 length: 17 residues. The germline CDR1 and CDR2 sequences are MNHEY and SMNVEV (reference sequence). The CDR3 bases are TGTGCCAGCAGTCCCTTCGATTCTAGCGGGATCATCAATGAGCAGTTCTTC. Translated, it gives CASSPFDSSGIINEQFF.

This clone was detected once. The rearrangement uses TRBV18 and TRBJ2-7; 7 nucleotides match TRBD2. The germline V gene encodes CDR1 KGHSH and CDR2 LQKENI. V gave up 3 bases and J gave up 5 bases; unmatched junction bases: 4. This CDR3 spans 13 amino acids. CDR3 in amino acids: CASSPGLTDEQYF. Written as DNA, the CDR3 is TGTGCCAGCTCACCGGGACTAACGGACGAGCAGTACTTC.